Listed below are T cell receptor beta chains from one sample, sequenced in a study of cytomegalovirus exposure and HLA in healthy donors. Data came from immunoSEQ multiplex PCR; TCRdb stores just in-frame clones and leaves some out. The sample carries around 160,000 clones, 65% to 85% recorded once. Material for sequencing was PBMCs. These receptors were obtained from a woman aged 35 to 49 in good health and CMV-seropositive. CDR3s include the opening cysteine and the closing phenylalanine or tryptophan. The D gene is left open where the match is weak. Rows give clone size only sometimes, using once, few, many, or a class for an expanded clone.

j_call | v_call | clone_size | d_call | cdr3_nt | cdr3_aa
TRBJ1-3 | TRBV18 | . | . | TGTGCCAGCTCACCATCCACAGGCTCTGGAAACACCATATATTTT | CASSPSTGSGNTIYF
TRBJ2-3 | TRBV7-7 | . | TRBD1 | TGTGCCAGCAGCTTAGGGACAGGGTTTACAGATACGCAGTATTTT | CASSLGTGFTDTQYF
TRBJ1-4 | TRBV11-2 | . | TRBD1 | TGTGCCAGCAGCTCCCGACAGGGGGGTAATGAAAAACTGTTTTTT | CASSSRQGGNEKLFF
TRBJ2-3 | TRBV18 | . | . | TGTGCCAGCTCAACAAGACGGGGAGGTGCAGCGTATTTT | CASSTRRGGAAYF
TRBJ1-1 | TRBV10-1 | few | TRBD1 | TGCGCCAGCAGAAGTGGGACAGGGGGAACCATGAACACTGAAGCTTTCTTT | CASRSGTGGTMNTEAFF
TRBJ2-3 | TRBV9 | . | . | TGTGCCAGGACCATCTCGGGTCGTGACACAGATACGCAGTATTTT | CARTISGRDTDTQYF
TRBJ1-1 | TRBV7-5 | . | . | TGTGTCAGAAGCGCACGGGACAGGTCTAACACTGAAGCTTTCTTT | CVRSARDRSNTEAFF
TRBJ2-3 | TRBV7-3 | . | TRBD2 | TGTGCCAGCAGCTCGGGACTAGCGGGTGCAGATACGCAGTATTTT | CASSSGLAGADTQYF
TRBJ2-3 | TRBV7-6 | . | . | TGTGCCAGCAGCTTCGCGGTGGGAGATACGCAGTATTTT | CASSFAVGDTQYF
TRBJ1-1 | TRBV6-5 | . | TRBD1 | TGTGCCAGCAGTCCTGACAGGGGTGAAGCTTTCTTT | CASSPDRGEAFF
TRBJ2-5 | TRBV25-1 | few | . | TGTGCCAGCAGTGAACGAGGGGGGGGCGGGACCCAGTACTTC | CASSERGGGGTQYF
TRBJ2-5 | TRBV9 | few | . | TGTGCCAGCAGCGTAGGGGACTCCCGTTTGGGCGAGACCCAGTACTTC | CASSVGDSRLGETQYF
TRBJ2-5 | TRBV18 | . | TRBD2 | TGTGCCAGCTCGCCAGGACTAGCGGGAGAGACCCAGTACTTC | CASSPGLAGETQYF
TRBJ2-7 | TRBV5-1 | . | . | TGCGCCAGCAGCTTGGGAGGCTTGGGGGCGTACGAGCAGTACTTC | CASSLGGLGAYEQYF
TRBJ2-7 | TRBV5-1 | . | . | TGCGCCAGCAGCTTCCGGGGGAACCGGTACGAGCAGTACTTC | CASSFRGNRYEQYF
TRBJ2-3 | TRBV6-1 | . | . | TGTGCCAGCCGCAGGGCTAGCACAGATACGCAGTATTTT | CASRRASTDTQYF
TRBJ1-4 | TRBV5-1 | once | . | TGCGCCAGCAGCTTGGGCGGGGGGGCAACTAATGAAAAACTGTTTTTT | CASSLGGGATNEKLFF
TRBJ2-7 | TRBV29-1 | . | TRBD2 | TGCAGCGTCCCAGGACTAGCTGACTACGAGCAGTACTTC | CSVPGLADYEQYF
TRBJ1-6 | TRBV5-1 | . | . | TGCGCCAGCAGCTTGGGAACAGCTATACCTAATTCACCCCTCCACTTT | CASSLGTAIPNSPLHF
TRBJ1-2 | TRBV18 | . | TRBD1 | TGTGCCAGCTCACCCTCCGGGACAGGGAGGAACTATGGCTACACCTTC | CASSPSGTGRNYGYTF
TRBJ2-3 | TRBV7-2 | . | . | TGTGCCAGCAGCTTAGTTGGTAGCCGCCTTAGCACAGATACGCAGTATTTT | CASSLVGSRLSTDTQYF
TRBJ2-7 | TRBV10-2 | few | . | TGCGCCAGCCACAGGGGAGGCTCCTACGAGCAGTACTTC | CASHRGGSYEQYF
TRBJ1-2 | TRBV6-5 | once | . | TGTGCCAGCAGTTACTTTTCAGGCGTAAATTATGGCTACACCTTC | CASSYFSGVNYGYTF
TRBJ2-1 | TRBV7-6 | few | . | TGTGCCAGCAGCCCCGAGTGGGGGGTCAAATTAAATGAGCAGTTCTTC | CASSPEWGVKLNEQFF
TRBJ1-2 | TRBV5-1 | . | . | TGCGCCAGCAGCTTAGAGAAACCGAGCTATGGCTACACCTTC | CASSLEKPSYGYTF
TRBJ2-7 | TRBV5-4 | . | . | TGTGCCAGCAGCTTGGGGCGGGCACTCTCCTACGAGCAGTACTTC | CASSLGRALSYEQYF
TRBJ1-5 | TRBV6-1 | . | . | TGTGCCAGCAGCAGGGCCAACGGAAGCAATCAGCCCCAGCATTTT | CASSRANGSNQPQHF
TRBJ1-4 | TRBV12-5 | . | . | TGTGCTACCGGCCCGGGGGTGTCTAATGAAAAACTGTTTTTT | CATGPGVSNEKLFF
TRBJ2-5 | TRBV5-1 | . | . | TGCGCCAGCAGCTCGGGCAGGGCCTGGGAGACCCAGTACTTC | CASSSGRAWETQYF
TRBJ1-1 | TRBV6-5 | . | TRBD1 | TGTGCCAGCAGTTCGGACAGGGTGAACACTGAAGCTTTCTTT | CASSSDRVNTEAFF
TRBJ1-1 | TRBV6-1 | . | TRBD1 | TGTGCCAGCAGTGAAGGACAGGGGGGGAACACTGAAGCTTTCTTT | CASSEGQGGNTEAFF
TRBJ2-7 | TRBV2 | . | . | TGTGCCAGCAGCCTACAGGGTTACGAGCAGTACTTC | CASSLQGYEQYF
TRBJ2-3 | TRBV6-1 | . | . | TGTGCCAGCAGTGAAGCTGGCAGGAGGACAGATACGCAGTATTTT | CASSEAGRRTDTQYF
TRBJ2-5 | TRBV27 | . | . | TGTGCCAGCAGTTCGCTTGCGGGGGCTCAAGAGACCCAGTACTTC | CASSSLAGAQETQYF
TRBJ1-3 | TRBV5-1 | . | . | TGCGCCAGCAGCTTCAGTGATTCTGGAAACACCATATATTTT | CASSFSDSGNTIYF
TRBJ2-5 | TRBV5-4 | few | . | TGTGCCAGCAGCTTGCAGGGCGCAGAGACCCAGTACTTC | CASSLQGAETQYF
TRBJ2-6 | TRBV27 | once | . | TGTGCCAGCAGTTTAATCAGTAAGGGGGCCAACGTCCTGACTTTC | CASSLISKGANVLTF
TRBJ2-4 | TRBV19 | . | . | TGTGCCAGTAGTCCAGACAGGGCCAAAAACATTCAGTACTTC | CASSPDRAKNIQYF
TRBJ2-1 | TRBV13 | . | TRBD1 | TGTGCCAGCAGCTCCAGTCCCGGGACAGGAGGAAAATACAATGAGCAGTTCTTC | CASSSSPGTGGKYNEQFF
TRBJ1-3 | TRBV11-2 | . | . | TGTGCCAGCAGTTCTTTACCGAGCTCTGGAAACACCATATATTTT | CASSSLPSSGNTIYF
TRBJ2-3 | TRBV7-2 | . | TRBD2 | TGTGCCAGCAGCTTAGCGGGGGGGTCTGGAGATACGCAGTATTTT | CASSLAGGSGDTQYF
TRBJ1-1 | TRBV27 | . | . | TGTGCCAGCAGCCTTCTGGGGGGGGCGCGGGGAGCTTTCTTT | CASSLLGGARGAFF
TRBJ2-1 | TRBV9 | . | . | TGTGCCAGCAGCCCTGATCATTCGAGCTACAATGAGCAGTTCTTC | CASSPDHSSYNEQFF
TRBJ1-1 | TRBV7-9 | . | . | TGTGCCAGCAGCTCCACACAGAACACTGAAGCTTTCTTT | CASSSTQNTEAFF
TRBJ2-3 | TRBV11-2 | . | TRBD1 | TGTGCCAGCAGCGCCGGTGGGGGACAGAGCTCAGATACGCAGTATTTT | CASSAGGGQSSDTQYF
TRBJ1-1 | TRBV28 | . | . | TGTGCCAGCAGTGTCCAACAGGGAGGGGCTTTCTTT | CASSVQQGGAFF
TRBJ2-1 | TRBV7-9 | . | TRBD2 | TGTGCCAGCAGCTTAGGGGGGGGCAATGAGCAGTTCTTC | CASSLGGGNEQFF
TRBJ1-4 | TRBV6-6 | . | TRBD1 | TGTGCCAGCAGTCGAGGGGGCCCTCGGGAAAAACTGTTTTTT | CASSRGGPREKLFF